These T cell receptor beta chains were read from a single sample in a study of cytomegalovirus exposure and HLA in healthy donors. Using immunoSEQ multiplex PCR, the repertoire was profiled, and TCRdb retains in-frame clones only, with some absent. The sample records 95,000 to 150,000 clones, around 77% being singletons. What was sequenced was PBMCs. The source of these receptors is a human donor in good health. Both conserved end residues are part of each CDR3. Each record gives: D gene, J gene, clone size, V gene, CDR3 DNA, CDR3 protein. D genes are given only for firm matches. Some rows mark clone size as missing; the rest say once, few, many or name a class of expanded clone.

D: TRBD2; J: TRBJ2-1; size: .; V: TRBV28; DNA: TGTGCCAGCAGACCTCCCGGGGGCGGGGGGTACAATGAGCAGTTCTTC; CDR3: CASRPPGGGGYNEQFF
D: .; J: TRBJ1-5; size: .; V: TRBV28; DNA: TGTGCCAGCAGCCCTCCTACAGGGTCCAATCAGCCCCAGCATTTT; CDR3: CASSPPTGSNQPQHF
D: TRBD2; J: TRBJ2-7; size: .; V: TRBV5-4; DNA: TGTGCCAGCAGCTTGCAACCGGGCGGGTCTAGCGGGTTCTCCTACGAGCAGTACTTC; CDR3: CASSLQPGGSSGFSYEQYF
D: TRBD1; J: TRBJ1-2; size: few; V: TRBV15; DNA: TGTGCCACCAGCAGATCCCCCGGGACAGCCCCAGGAATTGACTATGGCTACACCTTC; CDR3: CATSRSPGTAPGIDYGYTF
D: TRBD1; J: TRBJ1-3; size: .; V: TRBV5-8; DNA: TGTGCCAGCAGCCGGGGACAGGGAGGAAACACCATATATTTT; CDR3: CASSRGQGGNTIYF
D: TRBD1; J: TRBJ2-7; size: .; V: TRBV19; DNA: TGTGCCAGTAGTATAGCGGACAGGGGTACCTACGAGCAGTACTTC; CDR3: CASSIADRGTYEQYF
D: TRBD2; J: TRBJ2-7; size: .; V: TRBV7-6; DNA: TGTGCCAGCAGCCAAAACCCCCCGGGACTAATACCTGAGCAGTACTTC; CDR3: CASSQNPPGLIPEQYF
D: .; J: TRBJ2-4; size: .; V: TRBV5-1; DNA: TGCGCCAGCAGCTTGGAGGGCTCCGGGGACATTCAGTACTTC; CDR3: CASSLEGSGDIQYF
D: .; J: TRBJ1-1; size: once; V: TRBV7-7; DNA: TGTGCTAGCAGCCGAATCGCTGGACAGCCATTAGCTTTCTTT; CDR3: CASSRIAGQPLAFF
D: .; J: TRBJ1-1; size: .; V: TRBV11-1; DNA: TGTGCCAGCAGCCTCAGGGTTCACATGAACACTGAAGCTTTCTTT; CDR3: CASSLRVHMNTEAFF
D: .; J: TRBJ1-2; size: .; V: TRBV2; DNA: TGTGCCAGTCGTCAACAGGGAGACTATGGCTACACCTTC; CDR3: CASRQQGDYGYTF
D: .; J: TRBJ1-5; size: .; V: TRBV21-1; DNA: TGTGCCAGCAGCAACCGGGACACTGGCCACCTCAGGCAGCCCCAGCATTTT; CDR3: CASSNRDTGHLRQPQHF
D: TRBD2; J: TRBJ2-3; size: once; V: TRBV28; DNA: TGTGCCAGCAGTTTCAGCGGGAGGACAGATACGCAGTATTTT; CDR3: CASSFSGRTDTQYF
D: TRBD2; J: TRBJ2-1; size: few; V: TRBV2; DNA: TGTGCCAGCAGTACCCCTCGAGGTAGCGGGAGCCTCGATGAGCAGTTCTTC; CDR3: CASSTPRGSGSLDEQFF
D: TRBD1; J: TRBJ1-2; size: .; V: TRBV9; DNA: TGTGCCAGCAGCGACCCGACAGGGCTTGACGGCTACACCTTC; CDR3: CASSDPTGLDGYTF
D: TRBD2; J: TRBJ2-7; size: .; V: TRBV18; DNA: TGTGCCAGCTCACCGGCGGCAGGGAGGGAATACGAGCAGTACTTC; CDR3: CASSPAAGREYEQYF
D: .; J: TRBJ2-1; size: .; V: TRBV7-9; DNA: TGTGCCAGCAGCTTGGGCAGAAACAATGAGCAGTTCTTC; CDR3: CASSLGRNNEQFF
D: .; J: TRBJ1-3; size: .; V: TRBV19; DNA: TGTGCCAGTAGTATTGGGGCTATCTCTGGAAACACCATATATTTT; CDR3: CASSIGAISGNTIYF
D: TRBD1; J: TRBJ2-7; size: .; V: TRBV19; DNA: TGTGCCAGTAGCCGGGACAGTAATTCCTACGAGCAGTACTTC; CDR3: CASSRDSNSYEQYF
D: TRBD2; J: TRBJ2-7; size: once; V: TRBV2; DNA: TGTGCCAGCAGCTTCACTAGCGGGAGTACTAGTTACGAGCAGTACTTC; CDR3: CASSFTSGSTSYEQYF
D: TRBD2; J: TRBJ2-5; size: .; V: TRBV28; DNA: TGTGCCAGCAGTTGGGCCCCAGGGACTAGCGGGACGCTAATCCAACGGAACCCAGAGACCCAGTACTTC; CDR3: CASSWAPGTSGTLIQRNPETQYF
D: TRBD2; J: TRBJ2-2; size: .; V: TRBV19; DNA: TGTGCCAGTAGTATACTCGTCGGACTAGCGGGAGTCCGGACCGGGGAGCTGTTTTTT; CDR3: CASSILVGLAGVRTGELFF
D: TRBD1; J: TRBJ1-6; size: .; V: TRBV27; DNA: TGTGCCAGCAGTACAGGGGGCAATAATTCACCCCTCCACTTT; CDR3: CASSTGGNNSPLHF
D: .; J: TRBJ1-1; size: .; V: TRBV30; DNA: TGTGCCTGGCGGGGATTCGGGACACCGAACACTGAAGCTTTCTTT; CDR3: CAWRGFGTPNTEAFF
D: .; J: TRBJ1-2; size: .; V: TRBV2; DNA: TGTGCCAGCAGTGACGGCAGGGACTATGGCTACACCTTC; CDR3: CASSDGRDYGYTF
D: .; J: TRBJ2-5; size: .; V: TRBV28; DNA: TGTGCCAGCAGTCGAGTGAAGGACTACGGGGTTCGGGAGACCCAGTACTTC; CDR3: CASSRVKDYGVRETQYF
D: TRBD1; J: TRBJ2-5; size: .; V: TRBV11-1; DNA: TGTGCCAGCAGCTATGACAGGGATAGCCAAGAGACCCAGTACTTC; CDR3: CASSYDRDSQETQYF
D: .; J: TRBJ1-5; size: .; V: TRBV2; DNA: TGTGCCAGCTCCCCAGACGGGGGGAGCAATCAGCCCCAGCATTTT; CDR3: CASSPDGGSNQPQHF
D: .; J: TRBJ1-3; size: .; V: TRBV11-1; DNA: TGTGCCAGCAGCCGGACGGACAGCTCTGGAAACACCATATATTTT; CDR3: CASSRTDSSGNTIYF
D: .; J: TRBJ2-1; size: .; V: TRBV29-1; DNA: TGCAGCGGTACGAGGGGGAAGCATGAGCAGTTCTTC; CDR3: CSGTRGKHEQFF
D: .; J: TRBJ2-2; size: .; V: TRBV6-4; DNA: TGTGCCAGAGCCCGGACAGCGAACACCGGGGAGCTGTTTTTT; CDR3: CARARTANTGELFF
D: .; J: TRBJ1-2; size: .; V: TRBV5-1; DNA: TGCGCCAGCAGCTTGGGTCAGGGCACCGGCACCTTC; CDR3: CASSLGQGTGTF
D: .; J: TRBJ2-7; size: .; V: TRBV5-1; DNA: TGCGCCAGCAGTATGAACGAGCGGGCATCCTCCTACGAGCAGTACTTC; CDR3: CASSMNERASSYEQYF
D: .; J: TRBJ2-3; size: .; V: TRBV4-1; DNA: TGCGCCAGCAGCCGAGAGGAAGGGACTTACACAGATACGCAGTATTTT; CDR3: CASSREEGTYTDTQYF
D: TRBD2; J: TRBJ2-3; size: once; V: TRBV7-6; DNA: TGTGCCAGCAGCTCGGGACTAGCGGGAGGTACAGATACGCAGTATTTT; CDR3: CASSSGLAGGTDTQYF
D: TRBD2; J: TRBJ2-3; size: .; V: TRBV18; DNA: TGTGCCAGCTCACCGGTGGGAGCGGGAGAGGATACGCAGTATTTT; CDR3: CASSPVGAGEDTQYF
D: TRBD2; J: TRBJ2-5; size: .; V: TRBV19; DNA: TGTGCCAGTAGTATCAGCGCTAGCGGGAGAACTCAAGAGACCCGGTACTTC; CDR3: CASSISASGRTQETRYF
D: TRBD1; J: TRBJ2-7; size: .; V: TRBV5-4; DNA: TGTGCCAGCAGCTTGGGGGGACAGGGGGCATTGGCCGAGCAGTACTTC; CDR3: CASSLGGQGALAEQYF
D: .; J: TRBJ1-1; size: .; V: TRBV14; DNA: TGTGCCAGCAGCCTTGACCTTGGGAGTAAAGCTTTCTTT; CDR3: CASSLDLGSKAFF
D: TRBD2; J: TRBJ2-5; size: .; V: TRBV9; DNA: TGTGCCAGCAGCGATAGCGGGAGGGGGGGAGAGACCCAGTACTTC; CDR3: CASSDSGRGGETQYF
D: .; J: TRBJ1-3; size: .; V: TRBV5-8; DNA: TGTGCCAGCAGCCTGTTATCCTCTGGAAACACCATATATTTT; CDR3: CASSLLSSGNTIYF